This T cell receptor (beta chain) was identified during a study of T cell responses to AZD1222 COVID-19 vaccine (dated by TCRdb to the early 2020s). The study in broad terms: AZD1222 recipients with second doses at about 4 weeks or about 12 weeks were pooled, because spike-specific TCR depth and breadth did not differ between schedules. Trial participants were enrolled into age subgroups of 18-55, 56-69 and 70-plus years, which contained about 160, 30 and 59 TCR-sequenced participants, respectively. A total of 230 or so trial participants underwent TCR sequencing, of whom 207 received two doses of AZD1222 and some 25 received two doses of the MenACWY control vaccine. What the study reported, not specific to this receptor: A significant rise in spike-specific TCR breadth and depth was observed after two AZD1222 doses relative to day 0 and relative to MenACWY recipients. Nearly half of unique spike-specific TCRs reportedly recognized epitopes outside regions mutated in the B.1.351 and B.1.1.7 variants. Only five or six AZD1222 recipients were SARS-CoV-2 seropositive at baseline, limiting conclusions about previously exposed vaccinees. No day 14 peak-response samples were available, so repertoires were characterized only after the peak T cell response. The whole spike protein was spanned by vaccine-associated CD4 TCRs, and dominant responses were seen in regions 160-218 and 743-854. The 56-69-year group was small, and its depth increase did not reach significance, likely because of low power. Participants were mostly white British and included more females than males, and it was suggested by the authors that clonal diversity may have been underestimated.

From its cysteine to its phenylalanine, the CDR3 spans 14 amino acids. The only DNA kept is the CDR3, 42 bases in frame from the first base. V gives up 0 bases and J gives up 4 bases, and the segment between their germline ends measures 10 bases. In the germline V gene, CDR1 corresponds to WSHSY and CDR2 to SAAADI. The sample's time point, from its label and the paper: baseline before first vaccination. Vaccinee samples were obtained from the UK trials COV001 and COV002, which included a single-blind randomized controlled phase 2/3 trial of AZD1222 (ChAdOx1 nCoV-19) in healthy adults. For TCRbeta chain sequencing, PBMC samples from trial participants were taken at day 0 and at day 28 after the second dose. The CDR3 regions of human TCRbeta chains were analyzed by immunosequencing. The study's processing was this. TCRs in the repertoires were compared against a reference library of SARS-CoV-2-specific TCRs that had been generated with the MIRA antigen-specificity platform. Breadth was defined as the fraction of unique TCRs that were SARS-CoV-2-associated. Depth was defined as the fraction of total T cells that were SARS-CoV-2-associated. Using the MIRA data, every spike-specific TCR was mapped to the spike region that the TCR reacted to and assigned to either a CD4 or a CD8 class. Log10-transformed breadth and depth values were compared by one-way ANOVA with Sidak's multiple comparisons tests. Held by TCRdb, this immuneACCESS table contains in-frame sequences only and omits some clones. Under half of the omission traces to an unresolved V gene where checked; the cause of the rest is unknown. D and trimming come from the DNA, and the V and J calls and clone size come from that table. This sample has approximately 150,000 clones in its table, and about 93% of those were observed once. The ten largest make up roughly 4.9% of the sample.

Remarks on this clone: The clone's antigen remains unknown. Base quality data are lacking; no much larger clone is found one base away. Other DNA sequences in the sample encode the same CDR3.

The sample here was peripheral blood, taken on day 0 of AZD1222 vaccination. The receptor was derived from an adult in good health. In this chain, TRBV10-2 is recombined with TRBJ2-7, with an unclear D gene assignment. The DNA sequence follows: TGCGCCAGCAGTGAGTCCGGCAGACCTTACGAGCAGTACTTC. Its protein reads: CASSESGRPYEQYF.